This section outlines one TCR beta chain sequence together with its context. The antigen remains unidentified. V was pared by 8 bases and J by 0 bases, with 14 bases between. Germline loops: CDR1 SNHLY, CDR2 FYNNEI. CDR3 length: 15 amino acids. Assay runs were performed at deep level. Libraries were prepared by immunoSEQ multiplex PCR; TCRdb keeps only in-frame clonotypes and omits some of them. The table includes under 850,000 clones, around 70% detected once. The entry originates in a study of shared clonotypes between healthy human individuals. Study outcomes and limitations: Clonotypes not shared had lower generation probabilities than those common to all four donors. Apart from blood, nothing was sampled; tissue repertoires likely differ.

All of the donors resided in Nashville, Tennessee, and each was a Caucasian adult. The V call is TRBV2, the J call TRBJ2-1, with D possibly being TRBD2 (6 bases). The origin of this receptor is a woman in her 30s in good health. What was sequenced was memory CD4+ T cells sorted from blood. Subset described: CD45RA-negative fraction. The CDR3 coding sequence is TGTGCCAGCTACCCCCGGGGGTTCTCCTACAATGAGCAGTTCTTC. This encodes CASYPRGFSYNEQFF.